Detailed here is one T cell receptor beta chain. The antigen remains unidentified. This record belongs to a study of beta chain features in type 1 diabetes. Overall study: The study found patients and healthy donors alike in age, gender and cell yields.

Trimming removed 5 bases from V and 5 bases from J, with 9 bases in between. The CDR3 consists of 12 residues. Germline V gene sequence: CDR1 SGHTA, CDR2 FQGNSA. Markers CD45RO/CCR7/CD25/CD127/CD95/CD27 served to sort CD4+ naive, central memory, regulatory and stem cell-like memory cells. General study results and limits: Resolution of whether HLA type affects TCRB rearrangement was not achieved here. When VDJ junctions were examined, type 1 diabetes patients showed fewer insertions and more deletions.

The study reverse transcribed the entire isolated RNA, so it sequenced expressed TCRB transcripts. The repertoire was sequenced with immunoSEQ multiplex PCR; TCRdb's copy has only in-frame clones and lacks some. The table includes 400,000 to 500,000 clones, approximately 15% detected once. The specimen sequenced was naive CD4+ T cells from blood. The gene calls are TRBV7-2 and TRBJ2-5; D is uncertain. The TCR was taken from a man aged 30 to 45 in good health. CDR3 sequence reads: CASSPGMETQYF. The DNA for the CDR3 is TGTGCCAGCAGCCCGGGTATGGAGACCCAGTACTTC.